This entry features one T cell receptor beta chain sequence. CDR1 KGHSH and CDR2 LQKENI come from the germline V gene. Trimming removed 0 bases at V and 3 bases at J, with 15 bases between. The CDR3 consists of 17 residues. This sample is part of a study of blood T cell repertoires in COVID-19. Study context: Acute and convalescent COVID-19 samples came from the United States, Italy and Spain. PBMCs, B-cell-depleted T cells, or T cells were the source of the cDNA or gDNA that made up the material.

Patients in Seattle were enrolled during active infection, then followed longitudinally. Source study methods: By means of reference gene primer amplification, nucleated cell counts were estimated. Some clones are missing from TCRdb's copy, which holds only in-frame ones; the method was immunoSEQ multiplex PCR. The V and J calls and clone size were taken over from that table, and D and trimming were inferred from the DNA. The sample lists under 250,000 clones, about 82% occurring once. The sequence was collected from a woman over 75 with COVID-19, enrolled during active disease. Sequenced sample: peripheral blood. The chain uses TRBV18 and TRBJ1-3, with a possible D match to TRBD1 (6 bases). CDR3 sequence reads: CASSPPDGGADGNTIYF. As DNA, the CDR3 is TGTGCCAGCTCACCACCCGATGGGGGGGCGGATGGAAACACCATATATTTT.